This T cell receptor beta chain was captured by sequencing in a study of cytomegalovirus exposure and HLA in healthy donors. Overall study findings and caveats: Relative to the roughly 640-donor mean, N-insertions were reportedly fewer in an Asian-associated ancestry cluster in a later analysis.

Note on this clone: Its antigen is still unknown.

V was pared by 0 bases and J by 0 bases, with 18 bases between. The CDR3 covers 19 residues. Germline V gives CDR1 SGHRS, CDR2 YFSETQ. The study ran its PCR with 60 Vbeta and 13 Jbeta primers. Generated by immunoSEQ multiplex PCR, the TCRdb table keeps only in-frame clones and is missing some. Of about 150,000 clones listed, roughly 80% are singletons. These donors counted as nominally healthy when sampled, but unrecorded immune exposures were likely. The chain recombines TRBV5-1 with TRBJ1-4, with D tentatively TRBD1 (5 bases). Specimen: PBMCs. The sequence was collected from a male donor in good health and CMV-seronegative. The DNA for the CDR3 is TGCGCCAGCAGCTTGGCGGGCTCCACCAGGGTGCCAACTAATGAAAAACTGTTTTTT. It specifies CASSLAGSTRVPTNEKLFF.